This T cell receptor beta chain was sequenced in a study of cytomegalovirus exposure and HLA in healthy donors. Whole-study results and caveats: It has been reported that TCR beta sequences accurately predicted the HLA-A and HLA-B alleles of most subjects. Some V segments, including TRBV6-2 and TRBV6-3, were excluded as indistinguishable. Apart from CMV serostatus, no immune exposure information was available. The study flagged about 150 TCR beta chains as cytomegalovirus-associated.

Primers for the PCR totalled 60 Vbeta and 13 Jbeta. Profiled with immunoSEQ multiplex PCR; TCRdb holds only in-frame clones, not every one. Here the sample spans 140,000 or so clones, roughly 85% being singletons. A remark on this clone: The target antigen is unknown.

The CDR3 spans 15 residues. V shed 2 bases, J shed 4 bases, and the junction held 1 base outside the gene matches. Germline CDR1 SEHNR, CDR2 FQNEAQ (reference sequence). Sample: PBMCs. The sequence derives from a male donor in good health and CMV-seronegative. The chain links TRBV7-9 to TRBJ2-3; TRBD2 matches at 12 bases. CDR3 nucleotides: TGTGCCAGCAGCTTACTAGCGGGAGGGCCAGATACGCAGTATTTT. It is translated as CASSLLAGGPDTQYF.